Described below is a single TCR beta chain sequence and its context. These data originate in a study of blood T cell repertoires in COVID-19. Whole-study context: The United States, Italy and Spain provided the acute and convalescent COVID-19 samples.

The authors' processing: Counts of nucleated cells, estimated from reference gene primer amplification, were obtained. The method was immunoSEQ multiplex PCR; TCRdb's version includes in-frame clones alone and lacks a portion of them. V and J calls and clone size follow that table, whereas D and trimming were derived from the DNA. The data show a few hundred thousand clones, 88% seen once. Donors in Cohort 3 counted as recovered after two negative PCRs, clearance, or symptom resolution. From germline, CDR1 is SGHRS and CDR2 YFSETQ. The CDR3 contains 16 residues. V lost 4 bases to trimming and J lost 2 bases, with 13 bases between them.

The TCR comes from a woman between 18 and 30 years old who had recovered from COVID-19. Sequenced material: PBMCs or T cells enriched from blood (not recorded which). The chain is built from TRBV5-1 and TRBJ2-6, with D perhaps matching TRBD1 (6 bases). The CDR3 bases are TGCGCCAGCAGCCCTAGGGGGATTCCTGGGGCCAACGTCCTGACTTTC. It codes for CASSPRGIPGANVLTF.